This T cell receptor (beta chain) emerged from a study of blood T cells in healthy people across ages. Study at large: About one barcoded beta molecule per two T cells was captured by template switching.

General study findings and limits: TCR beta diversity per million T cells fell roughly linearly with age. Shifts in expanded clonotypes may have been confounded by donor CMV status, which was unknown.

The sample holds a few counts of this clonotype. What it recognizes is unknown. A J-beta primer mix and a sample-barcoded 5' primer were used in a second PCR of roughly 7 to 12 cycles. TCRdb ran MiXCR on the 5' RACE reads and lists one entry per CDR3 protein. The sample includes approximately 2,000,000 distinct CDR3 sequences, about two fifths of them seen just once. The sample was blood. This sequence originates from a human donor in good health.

CDR3 in amino acids: CASTTPRSGWTEAFF. CDR3 nucleotides: TGTGCCAGCACGACCCCGAGGTCGGGGTGGACTGAAGCTTTCTTT. This rearrangement joins TRBV2 to TRBJ1-1; unclear D gene. Germline V gene lookup returns CDR1 SNHLY and CDR2 FYNNEI. Trimming took off 7 bases at V and 5 bases at J, with 20 bases between the two ends. The CDR3 runs to 15 residues.